A selection of T cell receptor beta chains follows, all from one sample in a study of blood T cell repertoires in COVID-19. Assay used: immunoSEQ multiplex PCR; TCRdb lists only in-frame clones, some missing. The sample carries approximately 200,000 clones, about four fifths recorded once. Sequenced sample: peripheral blood. These receptors all stem from a woman aged 40 to 50 with COVID-19, enrolled during active disease. The CDR3 runs from the conserved cysteine through the conserved F or W. The D gene is left open where the match is weak. A row's size may be missing; if present it is once, few, many or a size class.

v_gene: TRBV5-1; j_gene: TRBJ2-3; abundance: .; d_gene: .; CDR3nt: TGCGCCAGCAGCGGGGGGAGGAACACAGATACGCAGTATTTT; CDR3aa: CASSGGRNTDTQYF
v_gene: TRBV6-5; j_gene: TRBJ2-7; abundance: few; d_gene: TRBD1; CDR3nt: TGTGCCAGCAGTTACTATCGGGACAGCACCTACGAGCAGTACTTC; CDR3aa: CASSYYRDSTYEQYF
v_gene: TRBV12-3/TRBV12-4; j_gene: TRBJ2-1; abundance: .; d_gene: .; CDR3nt: TGTGCCAGCAGTCATTCCTCGGGTGAGCAGTTCTTC; CDR3aa: CASSHSSGEQFF
v_gene: TRBV19; j_gene: TRBJ2-7; abundance: .; d_gene: TRBD1; CDR3nt: TGTGCCAGTTCAGGGGGTGCCTACGAGCAGTACTTC; CDR3aa: CASSGGAYEQYF
v_gene: TRBV7-9; j_gene: TRBJ2-7; abundance: .; d_gene: TRBD1; CDR3nt: TGTGCCAGCAGCCCCGGACAGGCCCAGTACTTC; CDR3aa: CASSPGQAQYF
v_gene: TRBV4-1; j_gene: TRBJ2-7; abundance: few; d_gene: .; CDR3nt: TGCGCCAGCAGCCCCGATCATTGGGGCAGCTACGAGCAGTACTTC; CDR3aa: CASSPDHWGSYEQYF
v_gene: TRBV5-1; j_gene: TRBJ1-4; abundance: .; d_gene: .; CDR3nt: TGCGCCAGCAGCGAGCTACCGGGACTGAGTAATGAAAAACTGTTTTTT; CDR3aa: CASSELPGLSNEKLFF
v_gene: TRBV10-3; j_gene: TRBJ1-1; abundance: .; d_gene: .; CDR3nt: TGTGCCATCAGTCCCAGGGACACTGAAGCTTTCTTT; CDR3aa: CAISPRDTEAFF
v_gene: TRBV7-2; j_gene: TRBJ2-7; abundance: .; d_gene: TRBD1; CDR3nt: TGTGCCAGCAGCGGGGACAGGGTGGGAGAGCAGTACTTC; CDR3aa: CASSGDRVGEQYF
v_gene: TRBV21-1; j_gene: TRBJ2-4; abundance: .; d_gene: .; CDR3nt: TGTGCCAGCAAGGCGGAGGACGGGACAGGGTCGGACCTAGCCAAAAACATTCAGTACTTC; CDR3aa: CASKAEDGTGSDLAKNIQYF
v_gene: TRBV15; j_gene: TRBJ1-5; abundance: .; d_gene: TRBD1; CDR3nt: TGTGCCACCAGCAGAGCCGACAGGGGGCAGGAGCCCCAGCATTTT; CDR3aa: CATSRADRGQEPQHF
v_gene: TRBV4-1; j_gene: TRBJ1-3; abundance: .; d_gene: .; CDR3nt: TGCGCCAGCAGCCTCCGCGGGGACTTCTCTGGAAACACCATATATTTT; CDR3aa: CASSLRGDFSGNTIYF
v_gene: TRBV6-5; j_gene: TRBJ1-2; abundance: .; d_gene: TRBD1; CDR3nt: TGTGCCAGCAGTTACTCTGGGACAGATTATGGCTACACCTTC; CDR3aa: CASSYSGTDYGYTF
v_gene: TRBV10-3; j_gene: TRBJ2-2; abundance: many; d_gene: .; CDR3nt: TGTGCCATTTCCCCCCAGGGGCACGGGGAGCTGTTTTTT; CDR3aa: CAISPQGHGELFF
v_gene: TRBV5-6; j_gene: TRBJ1-5; abundance: .; d_gene: TRBD1; CDR3nt: TGTGCCAGCAGCTTGAACAGGGGACGGCAGCCCCAGCATTTT; CDR3aa: CASSLNRGRQPQHF
v_gene: TRBV27; j_gene: TRBJ2-2; abundance: .; d_gene: TRBD2; CDR3nt: TGTGCCAGCAGTCGACTAGCGGGGTACGGCACCGGGGAGCTGTTTTTT; CDR3aa: CASSRLAGYGTGELFF
v_gene: TRBV20-1; j_gene: TRBJ1-2; abundance: .; d_gene: .; CDR3nt: TGCAGTGCTCCCGTTGAGGGCTACACCTTC; CDR3aa: CSAPVEGYTF
v_gene: TRBV7-6; j_gene: TRBJ1-3; abundance: .; d_gene: TRBD1; CDR3nt: TGTGCCAGCAGCTTATTCCAGGGGGGACACACCATATATTTT; CDR3aa: CASSLFQGGHTIYF
v_gene: TRBV18; j_gene: TRBJ1-1; abundance: once; d_gene: .; CDR3nt: TGTGCCAGCTCACCACGGGGCTCGAACACTGAAGCTTTCTTT; CDR3aa: CASSPRGSNTEAFF
v_gene: TRBV2; j_gene: TRBJ2-1; abundance: .; d_gene: .; CDR3nt: TGTGCCAGCATTATCACCGGGGGAAGAGAGCAGTTCTTC; CDR3aa: CASIITGGREQFF
v_gene: TRBV6-2/TRBV6-3; j_gene: TRBJ2-1; abundance: .; d_gene: TRBD2; CDR3nt: TGTGCCAGCAGTTACGGTAGCGGGGGCTCCTACAATGAGCAGTTCTTC; CDR3aa: CASSYGSGGSYNEQFF
v_gene: TRBV18; j_gene: TRBJ1-1; abundance: once; d_gene: TRBD1; CDR3nt: TGTGCCAGCTCACCATTGGAACACAGGGGTAAGACTGAAGCTTTCTTT; CDR3aa: CASSPLEHRGKTEAFF
v_gene: TRBV5-4; j_gene: TRBJ2-2; abundance: .; d_gene: TRBD2; CDR3nt: TGTGCCAGCAGAAGGACTAGCGTGGCCGGGGAGCTGTTTTTT; CDR3aa: CASRRTSVAGELFF
v_gene: TRBV29-1; j_gene: TRBJ1-5; abundance: .; d_gene: TRBD1; CDR3nt: TGCAGCGTTCCAAGAGGGGGGACAGGGGGAGCGAATCAGCCCCAGCATTTT; CDR3aa: CSVPRGGTGGANQPQHF
v_gene: TRBV25-1; j_gene: TRBJ1-3; abundance: .; d_gene: .; CDR3nt: TGTGCCAGCAGTGAATGGGGGGGTTTGGCTGGAAACACCATATATTTT; CDR3aa: CASSEWGGLAGNTIYF
v_gene: TRBV18; j_gene: TRBJ2-2; abundance: .; d_gene: .; CDR3nt: TGTGCCAGCTCACCATGGAGTAGAGAGAACACCGGGGAGCTGTTTTTT; CDR3aa: CASSPWSRENTGELFF
v_gene: TRBV9; j_gene: TRBJ2-1; abundance: .; d_gene: TRBD2; CDR3nt: TGTGCCAGCAGCTTTAGCGGGAATACGTACAATGAGCAGTTCTTC; CDR3aa: CASSFSGNTYNEQFF
v_gene: TRBV6-5; j_gene: TRBJ2-7; abundance: .; d_gene: TRBD1; CDR3nt: TGTGCCAGCAGTTACATTGGGACAGGGATCGGCGAGCAGTACTTC; CDR3aa: CASSYIGTGIGEQYF
v_gene: TRBV5-1; j_gene: TRBJ1-1; abundance: .; d_gene: TRBD1; CDR3nt: TGCGCCAGCAGCGTACGGACAGGGGAGGTAGCTGAAGCTTTCTTT; CDR3aa: CASSVRTGEVAEAFF
v_gene: TRBV4-1; j_gene: TRBJ2-1; abundance: .; d_gene: TRBD2; CDR3nt: TGCGCCAGCAGCCAAGATCCATTTGGCGGGGGGGCCGTAAACGAGCAGTTCTTC; CDR3aa: CASSQDPFGGGAVNEQFF
v_gene: TRBV5-1; j_gene: TRBJ1-5; abundance: .; d_gene: .; CDR3nt: TGCGCCAGCAGCGCGGACAGCCCCAATCAGCCCCAGCATTTT; CDR3aa: CASSADSPNQPQHF
v_gene: TRBV2; j_gene: TRBJ2-5; abundance: .; d_gene: .; CDR3nt: TGTGGCAGCACAAGGTCAGGGGCGACAGAGACCCAGTACTTC; CDR3aa: CGSTRSGATETQYF
v_gene: TRBV25-1; j_gene: TRBJ1-3; abundance: .; d_gene: .; CDR3nt: TGTGCCAGCAGTGGACCGGGACACCTCTCTGGAAACACCATATATTTT; CDR3aa: CASSGPGHLSGNTIYF
v_gene: TRBV6-5; j_gene: TRBJ2-5; abundance: few; d_gene: .; CDR3nt: TGTGCCAGCGTCGGGGACCAAGAGACCCAGTACTTC; CDR3aa: CASVGDQETQYF
v_gene: TRBV7-2; j_gene: TRBJ1-1; abundance: .; d_gene: .; CDR3nt: TGTGCCAGCAGCCTCCCGAGGGCCATGAACACTGAAGCTTTCTTT; CDR3aa: CASSLPRAMNTEAFF
v_gene: TRBV28; j_gene: TRBJ1-2; abundance: .; d_gene: TRBD1; CDR3nt: TGTGCCAGCAGCCTCGGACAGGGCAACTATGGCTACACCTTC; CDR3aa: CASSLGQGNYGYTF
v_gene: TRBV3-1/TRBV3-2; j_gene: TRBJ1-4; abundance: once; d_gene: TRBD1; CDR3nt: TGTGCCAGCAGCCAAGGTGTGGGACAGCCAAATGAAAAACTGTTTTTT; CDR3aa: CASSQGVGQPNEKLFF
v_gene: TRBV18; j_gene: TRBJ2-5; abundance: once; d_gene: .; CDR3nt: TGTGCCAGCTCACCAGGCCTTCAAGAGACCCAGTACTTC; CDR3aa: CASSPGLQETQYF
v_gene: TRBV5-1; j_gene: TRBJ2-1; abundance: .; d_gene: TRBD1; CDR3nt: TGCGCCAGCAGCCCGGGACAGGGGGTAAACAATGAGCAGTTCTTC; CDR3aa: CASSPGQGVNNEQFF
v_gene: TRBV5-1; j_gene: TRBJ1-2; abundance: .; d_gene: .; CDR3nt: TGCGCCAGCAGCCGGGAGATTAACTATGGCTACACCTTC; CDR3aa: CASSREINYGYTF
v_gene: TRBV6-2/TRBV6-3; j_gene: TRBJ1-2; abundance: .; d_gene: .; CDR3nt: TGTGCCAGCAGTCCCGGTTACGTGGGCGGCTACACCTTC; CDR3aa: CASSPGYVGGYTF
v_gene: TRBV7-3; j_gene: TRBJ2-5; abundance: .; d_gene: TRBD1; CDR3nt: TGTGCCAGCAGCTTATTCCCCCAGGGGGCAAAAGGAGAGACCCAGTACTTC; CDR3aa: CASSLFPQGAKGETQYF
v_gene: TRBV10-2; j_gene: TRBJ2-3; abundance: .; d_gene: .; CDR3nt: TGCGCCAGCAGTCCGAGCGGGAGCACAGATACGCAGTATTTT; CDR3aa: CASSPSGSTDTQYF
v_gene: TRBV4-1; j_gene: TRBJ2-7; abundance: .; d_gene: TRBD1; CDR3nt: TGCGCCAGCAGCAAGAAGACAGGGGCAGCCTACGAGCAGTACTTC; CDR3aa: CASSKKTGAAYEQYF